These 6 T cell receptor beta chains came from one sample sequenced in a study of T cells in localized non-small cell lung cancer. The data were produced by immunoSEQ multiplex PCR, yet TCRdb's version contains in-frame clones alone and is incomplete. The table includes about 79,000 clones, approximately 84% detected once. The input for sequencing was peripheral blood, taken before any cancer treatment. These receptors were taken from a female donor older than 55 with stage I lung adenocarcinoma.

The chain carries TRBV18 and TRBJ2-1; no firm D call. The germline gives CDR1 KGHSH, CDR2 LQKENI. The CDR3 has 15 residues. Trimming shortened V by 1 base and J by 1 base, and 8 bases separated the two germline ends. The CDR3 protein is CASSPQMGSYNEQFF. The CDR3 DNA follows: TGTGCCAGCTCACCACAGATGGGATCCTACAATGAGCAGTTCTTC.

The chain recombines TRBV9 with TRBJ2-3; D may be TRBD1 or TRBD2 (5 bases each). The length of the CDR3 is 14 residues. The V gene's germline CDR1 is SGDLS and CDR2 YYNGEE. The ends were cut back, 3 bases at V and 3 bases at J, with 11 bases in the middle. This chain's CDR3 is CASSAGQGTDTQYF. The CDR3 nucleotides read TGTGCCAGCAGCGCGGGGCAGGGAACAGATACGCAGTATTTT.

The V call is TRBV28, the J call TRBJ2-3, with TRBD2 matching 9 bases. The CDR3 extends over 15 amino acids. Germline V gene sequence: CDR1 MDHEN, CDR2 SYDVKM. V dropped 6 bases and J dropped 1; count of bases not matched to a gene: 5. The CDR3, as DNA: TGTGCCAGCAGCTTAGCGGGAGCGGGCACAGATACGCAGTATTTT. Amino acids: CASSLAGAGTDTQYF.

The chain uses TRBV9 and TRBJ2-3; a weak D match, TRBD2 (6 bases). This CDR3 has 15 amino acids. Germline CDR1 SGDLS, CDR2 YYNGEE. The germline V and J ends were trimmed by 3 bases and 5 bases, with 16 bases remaining between them. The CDR3 spells CASSEGLFRGDTQYF. In DNA form, the CDR3 reads TGTGCCAGCAGCGAGGGACTTTTTAGGGGAGATACGCAGTATTTT.

The V and J genes are TRBV2 and TRBJ2-5; tentatively, D is TRBD2 (6 bases). The germline V gene encodes CDR1 SNHLY and CDR2 FYNNEI. Trimming shortened V by 7 bases and J by 11 bases, and 20 bases separated the two germline ends. CDR3 size: 13 residues. For the CDR3, the DNA is TGTGCCAGCATGAGGTTAGGTCCGGGGGAGCAGTACTTC. Its translation is CASMRLGPGEQYF.

The chain joins TRBV5-1 to TRBJ2-7; D perhaps matches TRBD2 (6 bases). Deletions cut 4 bases from V and 3 bases from J, with 14 bases between. The CDR3 consists of 14 residues. The germline V gene has CDR1 SGHRS and CDR2 YFSETQ. CDR3 DNA sequence: TGCGCCAGCAGCCGCGGGGTCACAAACTACGAGCAGTACTTC. Protein: CASSRGVTNYEQYF. The whole variable domain, filled in from reference TRBV5-1 and TRBJ2-7, reads KAGVTQTPRYLIKTRGQQVTLSCSPISGHRSVSWYQQTPGQGLQFLFEYFSETQRNKGNFPGRFSGRQFSNSRSEMNVSTLELGDSALYLCASSRGVTNYEQYFGPGTRLTVT.